One sample yielded the 18 T cell receptor beta chains listed below, sequenced in a study of T cell responses to AZD1222 COVID-19 vaccine. The repertoire was sequenced with immunoSEQ multiplex PCR; TCRdb's copy has only in-frame clones and lacks some. The table has roughly 180,000 clones, roughly nine tenths seen once. The specimen comprised peripheral blood, sampled on day 0 of AZD1222 vaccination. These receptors were obtained from an adult in good health.

The chain is built from TRBV7-9 and TRBJ1-5, with TRBD1 identical over 7 bases. Germline trimming cut 1 base from V and 5 bases from J; bases unmatched to any gene: 5. Germline V lookup: CDR1 SEHNR, CDR2 FQNEAQ (reference sequence). CDR3 size: 15 residues. The CDR3 protein is CASSLGDRGYQPQHF. The CDR3 nucleotides read TGTGCCAGCAGCTTAGGGGACAGAGGATATCAGCCCCAGCATTTT.

This clone has more than one count but fewer than ten. This chain connects TRBV7-3 to TRBJ2-1; D call uncertain. The germline CDR1 and CDR2 sequences are SGHTA and FQGTGA. The length of the CDR3 is 13 residues. V was clipped by 2 bases and J by 7 bases, with 9 bases between them. CDR3 nucleotide sequence: TGTGCCAGCAGCTTATCGCCCAATAATGAGCAGTTCTTC. Encoded protein: CASSLSPNNEQFF. Full variable domain (rest looked up from reference TRBV7-3 and TRBJ2-1): GAGVSQTPSNKVTEKGKYVELRCDPISGHTALYWYRQSLGQGPEFLIYFQGTGAADDSGLPNDRFFAVRPEGSVSTLKIQRTERGDSAVYLCASSLSPNNEQFFGPGTRLTVL.

The gene calls are TRBV27 and TRBJ2-7; a weak D match, TRBD1 (5 bases). The germline gives CDR1 MNHEY, CDR2 SMNVEV (reference sequence). V shed 3 bases and J shed 7 bases, with 19 bases lying between them. This CDR3 contains 15 residues. The CDR3 coding sequence is TGTGCCAGCAGTTTTGGTACAGGCTCTTTGGGGGAGCAGTACTTC. Encoded protein: CASSFGTGSLGEQYF.

V gene TRBV21-1 combines with J gene TRBJ2-2; the table names TRBD1, a call not compared with the DNA. TRBV21-1 counts as a pseudogene. The CDR3 spans 17 residues. DNA for the CDR3: TGTGCCAGCAGAAAAAAGGCAGAGACAGGGCCCACCGGGGAGCTGTTTTTT. This encodes CASRKKAETGPTGELFF.

The chain has TRBV19 and TRBJ2-2; D not resolved. Germline CDR1 LNHDA, CDR2 SQIVND (reference sequence). V lost 5 bases and J 1 base, leaving 11 bases between the germline ends. The CDR3 is 15 amino acids. The CDR3: CASSLFTWNTGELFF. The DNA for the CDR3 is TGTGCCAGTAGTCTTTTTACGTGGAACACCGGGGAGCTGTTTTTT. The complete variable domain, with remaining parts taken from reference TRBV19 and TRBJ2-2, reads DGGITQSPKYLFRKEGQNVTLSCEQNLNHDAMYWYRQDPGQGLRLIYYSQIVNDFQKGDIAEGYSVSREKKESFPLTVTSAQKNPTAFYLCASSLFTWNTGELFFGEGSRLTVL.

The rearrangement joins TRBV27 to TRBJ2-4, with 10 bases identical to TRBD1. From germline, CDR1 is MNHEY and CDR2 SMNVEV (reference sequence). After removal of 6 bases from V and 0 bases from J, the junction contained 17 bases not matched to a gene. The CDR3 contains 20 residues. CDR3 DNA: TGTGCCAGCAGGAGACAGGGGGCTCCTCAGGTAACCCTAGCCAAAAACATTCAGTACTTC. Encoded protein: CASRRQGAPQVTLAKNIQYF.

The V gene is TRBV28, the J gene TRBJ2-7, with D possibly TRBD2 on 6 matching bases. Per the germline V gene, CDR1 is MDHEN and CDR2 is SYDVKM. The CDR3 has 17 amino acids. Trimming removed 5 bases from V and 4 bases from J, with 24 bases in between. CDR3 protein: CASSPGRGSPLEYEQYF. CDR3 sequence (DNA): TGTGCCAGCAGTCCCGGGCGGGGTTCCCCCCTAGAGTACGAGCAGTACTTC.

The chain couples TRBV6-1 to TRBJ2-2; a weak D match, TRBD1 (5 bases). CDR1 MNHNS and CDR2 SASEGT come from the germline V gene. The CDR3 extends over 16 amino acids. V was clipped by 1 base and J by 4 bases, with 13 bases between them. The CDR3 DNA is TGTGCCAGCAGTGAAGAAGGGCCAAGGGGCACCGGGGAGCTGTTTTTT. Translated: CASSEEGPRGTGELFF.

The V and J genes are TRBV7-3 and TRBJ1-5; a possible D gene is TRBD1 (5 bases). The CDR3 has 16 amino acids. The germline V gene encodes CDR1 SGHTA and CDR2 FQGTGA. V shed 5 bases and J shed 3 bases, with 17 bases lying between them. Here the CDR3 reads CASSPTGGGDNQPQHF. The CDR3 coding sequence is TGTGCCAGCAGCCCAACCGGTGGGGGAGACAATCAGCCCCAGCATTTT. Full variable domain (rest looked up from reference TRBV7-3 and TRBJ1-5): GAGVSQTPSNKVTEKGKYVELRCDPISGHTALYWYRQSLGQGPEFLIYFQGTGAADDSGLPNDRFFAVRPEGSVSTLKIQRTERGDSAVYLCASSPTGGGDNQPQHFGDGTRLSIL.

This clone has only one observation. The V call is TRBV18, the J call TRBJ1-1; D is undetermined. V gave up 2 bases and J gave up 6 bases, with 19 bases separating them. CDR3 size: 16 residues. In germline, CDR1 is KGHSH, CDR2 LQKENI. The CDR3 DNA sequence: TGTGCCAGCTCACCATTTGGGAAACCAGCTGTCGCTGAAGCTTTCTTT. As protein: CASSPFGKPAVAEAFF.

The rearrangement links TRBV6-1 to TRBJ1-1; D is unresolved. CDR3 size: 13 residues. With 3 bases removed from V and 7 bases from J, the gap between germline ends came to 12 bases. In germline, CDR1 is MNHNS, CDR2 SASEGT. The CDR3 reads CASSDGLSSEAFF. CDR3 coding DNA: TGTGCCAGCAGTGATGGTCTCTCTAGTGAAGCTTTCTTT.

V gene TRBV6-5 combines with J gene TRBJ1-6, with D uncertain. The CDR3 is 11 amino acids. Per the germline V gene, CDR1 is MNHEY and CDR2 is SVGAGI. V lost 6 bases to trimming and J lost 7 bases, with 4 bases between them. The CDR3 DNA is TGTGCCAGCAGGACCAATTCACCCCTCCACTTT. This translates into CASRTNSPLHF.

This chain joins TRBV12-3 or TRBV12-4 and TRBJ1-2; D is perhaps TRBD1 (5 bases). The CDR3 runs to 13 residues. The V gene lost 5 bases and the J gene lost 4 bases, with 11 bases spanning the gap. CDR3 in DNA: TGTGCCAGCAGTCCGGACATGGCCTATGGCTACACCTTC. It yields the protein CASSPDMAYGYTF.

This chain connects TRBV6-1 to TRBJ2-3; perhaps D is TRBD1 or TRBD2 (5 bases each). Germline V gene data show CDR1 as MNHNS and CDR2 as SASEGT. V lost 0 bases to trimming and J lost 1 base, with 5 bases between them. CDR3 length equals 14 residues. CDR3 coding DNA: TGTGCCAGCAGTGAAGCGGGGGGCACAGATACGCAGTATTTT. Its protein product is CASSEAGGTDTQYF.

The chain employs TRBV4-1 and TRBJ1-3; 9 bases agree with TRBD1. The CDR3 contains 14 residues. Germline-derived CDR1 and CDR2 are MGHRA and YSYEKL. The J segment lost 9 bases and the V segment lost 2 bases, leaving 5 bases of the junction unmatched. The DNA of the CDR3 is TGCGCCAGCAGCCAATCCGGGACAGGGCTCACCATATATTTT. Its protein product is CASSQSGTGLTIYF.

This clone appeared a single time. The rearrangement uses TRBV5-6 and TRBJ2-6; D may be TRBD1 or TRBD2 (6 bases each). Trimming stripped 3 bases from V and 0 bases from J, with 10 bases between. This CDR3 contains 16 residues. Germline V gene sequence: CDR1 SGHDT, CDR2 YYEEEE. CDR3 amino acids: CASSSKGGSGANVLTF. The CDR3 DNA sequence: TGTGCCAGCAGCTCGAAGGGGGGCTCTGGGGCCAACGTCCTGACTTTC.

The CDR3 DNA follows: TGTGCCAGTAGTATCGAGTATAGCAATCAGCCCCAGCATTTT. Translating gives CASSIEYSNQPQHF. V is TRBV19 and J is TRBJ1-5; D not certain. The V gene lost 3 bases and the J gene lost 0 bases, with 6 bases spanning the gap. Germline lookup yields CDR1 LNHDA and CDR2 SQIVND (reference sequence). This CDR3 has 14 residues.

J is TRBJ2-1 and V is TRBV5-6; D gene unclear. Germline V CDR1 and CDR2: SGHDT, YYEEEE. V lost 3 bases and J lost 7, with 5 bases in between. CDR3 length: 11 amino acids. CDR3 residues: CASSSFNEQFF. The CDR3 DNA is TGTGCCAGCAGCTCTTTTAATGAGCAGTTCTTC.